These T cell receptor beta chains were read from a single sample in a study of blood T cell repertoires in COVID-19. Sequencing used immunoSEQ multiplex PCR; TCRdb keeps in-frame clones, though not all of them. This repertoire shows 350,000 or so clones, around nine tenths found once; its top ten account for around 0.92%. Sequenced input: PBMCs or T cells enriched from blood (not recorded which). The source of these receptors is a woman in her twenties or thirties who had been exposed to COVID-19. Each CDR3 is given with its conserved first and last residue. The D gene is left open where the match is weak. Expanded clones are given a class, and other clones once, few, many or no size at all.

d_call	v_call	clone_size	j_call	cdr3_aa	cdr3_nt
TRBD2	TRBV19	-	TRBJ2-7	CASSILAGEYEQYF	TGTGCCAGTAGTATACTAGCGGGAGAGTACGAGCAGTACTTC
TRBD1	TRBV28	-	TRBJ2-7	CASRSSGTGGHEQYF	TGTGCCAGCAGGTCCTCCGGGACAGGGGGCCACGAGCAGTACTTC
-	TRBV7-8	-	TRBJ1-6	CASSRTGLDSPLHF	TGTGCCAGCAGCCGCACGGGGTTGGATTCACCCCTCCACTTT
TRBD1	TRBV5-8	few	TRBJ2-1	CASSRGTGQGNEQFF	TGTGCCAGCAGCCGAGGGACAGGGCAGGGCAATGAGCAGTTCTTC
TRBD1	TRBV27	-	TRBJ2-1	CASSLLQDRVGNEQFF	TGTGCCAGCAGTTTATTGCAGGACAGGGTTGGCAATGAGCAGTTCTTC
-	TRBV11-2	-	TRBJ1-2	CASSGAAAASYGYTF	TGTGCCAGCAGTGGAGCAGCAGCGGCATCCTATGGCTACACCTTC
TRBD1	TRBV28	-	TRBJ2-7	CASSAPATGAYEQYF	TGTGCCAGCAGCGCCCCTGCTACAGGGGCCTACGAGCAGTACTTC
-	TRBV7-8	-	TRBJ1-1	CATRQATNTEAFF	TGTGCCACCCGACAAGCCACGAACACTGAAGCTTTCTTT
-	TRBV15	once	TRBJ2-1	CATSRVGSSGYNEQFF	TGTGCCACCAGCAGAGTCGGGTCCAGCGGGTACAATGAGCAGTTCTTC
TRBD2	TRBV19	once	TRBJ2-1	CASSILRLGLAGGYNEQFF	TGTGCCAGTAGTATCCTCCGACTTGGGCTAGCGGGAGGGTACAATGAGCAGTTCTTC
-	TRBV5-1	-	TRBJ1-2	CASSLEGEIPNYGYTF	TGCGCCAGCAGCTTGGAGGGGGAAATCCCCAACTATGGCTACACCTTC
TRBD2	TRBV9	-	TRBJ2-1	CASSVAPSGSYNEQFF	TGTGCCAGCAGCGTAGCCCCTAGCGGGTCCTACAATGAGCAGTTCTTC
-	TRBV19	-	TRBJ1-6	CASSLGNTGNSPLHF	TGTGCCAGTAGCCTCGGGAACACGGGCAATTCACCCCTCCACTTT
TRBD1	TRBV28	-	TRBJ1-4	CASSTQGTGNGKLFF	TGTGCCAGCAGTACCCAAGGGACAGGGAACGGAAAACTGTTTTTT
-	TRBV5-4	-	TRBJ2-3	CASSSGSSTDTQYF	TGTGCCAGCAGCTCGGGTAGCAGCACAGATACGCAGTATTTT
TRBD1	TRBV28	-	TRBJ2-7	CATTPPDRGQIDEQYF	TGTGCCACAACGCCGCCGGACAGGGGGCAAATCGACGAGCAGTACTTC
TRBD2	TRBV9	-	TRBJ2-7	CASSVLAGAAYEQYF	TGTGCCAGCAGCGTTCTAGCGGGCGCCGCCTACGAGCAGTACTTC
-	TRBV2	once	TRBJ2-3	CASRWDSSTDTQYF	TGTGCCAGCAGGTGGGACTCTAGCACAGATACGCAGTATTTT
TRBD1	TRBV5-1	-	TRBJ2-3	CASSFPDRVGDTQYF	TGCGCCAGCAGCTTCCCGGACAGGGTGGGAGATACGCAGTATTTT
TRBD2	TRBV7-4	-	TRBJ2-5	CASSLKGRLAAETQYF	TGTGCCAGCAGCCTAAAAGGGCGACTAGCGGCGGAGACCCAGTACTTC
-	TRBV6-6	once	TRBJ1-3	CASSQGQNEGGNTIYF	TGTGCCAGCAGTCAAGGACAGAACGAGGGGGGAAACACCATATATTTT
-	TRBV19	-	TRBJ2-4	CASTTLGGIQYF	TGTGCCAGTACCACACTTGGAGGCATTCAGTACTTC
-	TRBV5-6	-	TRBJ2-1	CASSWEVDEQYNEQFF	TGTGCCAGCAGCTGGGAGGTGGATGAGCAGTACAATGAGCAGTTCTTC
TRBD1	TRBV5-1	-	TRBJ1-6	CASSALTGVGDNSPLHF	TGCGCCAGCAGCGCGTTGACAGGGGTTGGAGATAATTCACCCCTCCACTTT
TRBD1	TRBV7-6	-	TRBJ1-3	CASSPFTGVYGNTIYF	TGTGCCAGCAGCCCCTTCACAGGGGTGTATGGAAACACCATATATTTT
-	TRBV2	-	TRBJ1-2	CASSVRGESDGYTF	TGTGCCAGCAGTGTCCGGGGGGAGTCGGATGGCTACACCTTC
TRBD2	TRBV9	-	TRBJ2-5	CASSVATSSGSIQETQYF	TGTGCCAGCAGCGTAGCTACTTCTAGCGGGAGTATCCAAGAGACCCAGTACTTC
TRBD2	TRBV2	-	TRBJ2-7	CASSGTSGRRYEQYF	TGTGCCAGCAGTGGGACTAGCGGGAGAAGATACGAGCAGTACTTC
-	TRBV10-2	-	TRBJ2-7	CASSERAYEQYF	TGCGCCAGCAGTGAGCGGGCCTACGAGCAGTACTTC
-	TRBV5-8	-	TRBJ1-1	CASSWGSGVTEAFF	TGTGCCAGCAGTTGGGGGAGCGGGGTCACTGAAGCTTTCTTT
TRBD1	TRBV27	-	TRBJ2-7	CASKGAYEQYF	TGTGCCAGCAAGGGGGCATACGAGCAGTACTTC
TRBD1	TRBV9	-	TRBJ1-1	CASSVGAGGGTEAFF	TGTGCCAGCAGCGTAGGCGCAGGGGGTGGTACTGAAGCTTTCTTT
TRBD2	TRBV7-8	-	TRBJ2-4	CASSLAGGLAGGEPVNIQYF	TGTGCCAGCAGCTTAGCGGGGGGACTAGCGGGAGGAGAGCCTGTAAACATTCAGTACTTC
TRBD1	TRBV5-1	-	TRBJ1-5	CASSLDGTATNQPQHF	TGCGCCAGCAGCTTGGACGGGACAGCGACTAATCAGCCCCAGCATTTT
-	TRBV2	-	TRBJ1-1	CASSSETEAFF	TGTGCCAGCAGTTCCGAGACTGAAGCTTTCTTT
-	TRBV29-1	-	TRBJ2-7	CSVVHPASSYEQYF	TGCAGCGTTGTACACCCAGCGAGCTCCTACGAGCAGTACTTC
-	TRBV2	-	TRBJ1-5	CASTRTELSNQPQHF	TGTGCCAGTACCCGGACAGAATTAAGCAATCAGCCCCAGCATTTT
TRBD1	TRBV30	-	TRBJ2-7	CACWDRGCCEQYF	TGTGCCTGTTGGGACAGGGGTTGTTGCGAGCAGTACTTC
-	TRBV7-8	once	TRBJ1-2	CASSPPPGHSNYGYTF	TGTGCCAGCAGCCCACCGCCGGGACACTCAAACTATGGCTACACCTTC
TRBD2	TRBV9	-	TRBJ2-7	CASSVAKLAGVYEQYF	TGTGCCAGCAGCGTGGCCAAACTAGCGGGAGTTTACGAGCAGTACTTC
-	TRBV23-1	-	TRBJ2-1	CASSQSRTQRLFSYNEQFF	TGCGCCAGCAGTCAATCGAGGACACAGCGTTTATTCTCCTACAATGAGCAGTTCTTC
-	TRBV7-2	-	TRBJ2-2	CASSPQGTGELFF	TGTGCCAGCAGCCCTCAGGGTACCGGGGAGCTGTTTTTT
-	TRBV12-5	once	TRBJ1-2	CASGLDLGARLTF	TGTGCTAGTGGTTTGGATCTAGGCGCCCGACTCACCTTC
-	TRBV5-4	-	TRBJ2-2	CASSLLTGAGTGELFF	TGTGCCAGCAGCTTGCTAACGGGCGCGGGCACCGGGGAGCTGTTTTTT
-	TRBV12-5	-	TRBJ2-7	CASGPVREQYF	TGTGCTAGTGGTCCTGTCCGGGAGCAGTACTTC
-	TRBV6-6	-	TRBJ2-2	CASIKRTENTGELFF	TGTGCCAGCATTAAAAGGACAGAGAACACCGGGGAGCTGTTTTTT
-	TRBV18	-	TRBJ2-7	CASSPIAQGYEQYF	TGTGCCAGCTCACCGATCGCACAGGGCTACGAGCAGTACTTC
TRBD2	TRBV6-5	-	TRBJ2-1	CASTHAGTTNEQFF	TGTGCCAGCACCCACGCCGGGACTACCAATGAGCAGTTCTTC
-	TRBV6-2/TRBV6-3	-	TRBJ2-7	CASSYSDGGRVGRMGYEQYF	TGTGCCAGCAGTTACTCGGATGGGGGCAGGGTTGGTAGGATGGGCTACGAGCAGTACTTC
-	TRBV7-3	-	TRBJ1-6	CASSADGGRNSPLHF	TGTGCCAGCAGCGCGGACGGGGGACGTAATTCACCCCTCCACTTT
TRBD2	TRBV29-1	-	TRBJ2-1	CSVGGGGGVSYNEQFF	TGCAGCGTTGGGGGGGGCGGGGGGGTGTCCTACAATGAGCAGTTCTTC
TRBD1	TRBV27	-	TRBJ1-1	CASSEQNRGRGEAFF	TGTGCCAGCAGTGAGCAAAACAGGGGGCGAGGTGAAGCTTTCTTT
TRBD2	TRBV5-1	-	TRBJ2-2	CASTLGGLGTGELFF	TGCGCCAGCACCTTGGGAGGGCTGGGCACCGGGGAGCTGTTTTTT
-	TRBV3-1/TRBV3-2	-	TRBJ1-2	CASSQVRGKDYGYTF	TGTGCCAGCAGCCAAGTGAGAGGGAAGGACTATGGCTACACCTTC
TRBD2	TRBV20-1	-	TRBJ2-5	CSASDPETSGSSETQYF	TGCAGTGCTAGTGATCCCGAGACTAGCGGGAGTTCGGAGACCCAGTACTTC
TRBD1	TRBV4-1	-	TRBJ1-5	CASSQGDRLYQPQHF	TGCGCCAGCAGCCAAGGGGACAGGCTGTATCAGCCCCAGCATTTT
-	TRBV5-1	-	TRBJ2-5	CASSPQTGGGETQYF	TGCGCCAGCAGCCCACAAACAGGGGGGGGAGAGACCCAGTACTTC
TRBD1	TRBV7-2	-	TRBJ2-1	CASEPDRASYNEQFF	TGTGCCAGTGAACCGGACAGGGCAAGCTACAATGAGCAGTTCTTC
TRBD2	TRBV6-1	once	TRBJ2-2	CASREPGLAGGPGTGELFF	TGTGCCAGCAGGGAACCGGGACTAGCGGGAGGGCCAGGCACCGGGGAGCTGTTTTTT